This T cell receptor beta chain was sequenced in a study of shared clonotypes between healthy human individuals. Germline-derived CDR1 and CDR2 are SNHLY and FYNNEI. The CDR3 is made up of 15 amino acids. The junction had 4 bases not matched to a gene; V was cut back by 2 bases and J by 1 base. The authors loaded around 200 ng DNA, 28,000 or so T cell genomes, into sorted-subset replicate PCRs. In the original analysis: Filtering differed for immunoSEQ, which gave only junction sequences without quality scores. The assay was immunoSEQ multiplex PCR, and TCRdb's table has in-frame clones only and misses some. The DNA was the basis for D and trimming; V, J and clone size are from that table. Altogether about 1.1 million clones are present, roughly 80% being singletons, with the ten largest covering 0.7% to 0.95%.

The chain couples TRBV2 to TRBJ2-5; 7 bases are shared with TRBD2. This TCR was sampled from a man younger than 35 in good health. Some clones in this sample may be carry-over from other donors' samples. Input material: memory CD4+ T cells from PBMCs. Subset given: CD45RA-negative fraction. DNA for the CDR3: TGTGCCAGCAGTGAAAATACGGGGGGCCAAGAGACCCAGTACTTC. It is translated as CASSENTGGQETQYF. Using reference TRBV2 and TRBJ2-5 for the parts outside the CDR3, the full variable domain is EPEVTQTPSHQVTQMGQEVILRCVPISNHLYFYWYRQILGQKVEFLVSFYNNEISEKSEIFDDQFSVERPDGSNFTLKIRSTKLEDSAMYFCASSENTGGQETQYFGPGTRLLVL.